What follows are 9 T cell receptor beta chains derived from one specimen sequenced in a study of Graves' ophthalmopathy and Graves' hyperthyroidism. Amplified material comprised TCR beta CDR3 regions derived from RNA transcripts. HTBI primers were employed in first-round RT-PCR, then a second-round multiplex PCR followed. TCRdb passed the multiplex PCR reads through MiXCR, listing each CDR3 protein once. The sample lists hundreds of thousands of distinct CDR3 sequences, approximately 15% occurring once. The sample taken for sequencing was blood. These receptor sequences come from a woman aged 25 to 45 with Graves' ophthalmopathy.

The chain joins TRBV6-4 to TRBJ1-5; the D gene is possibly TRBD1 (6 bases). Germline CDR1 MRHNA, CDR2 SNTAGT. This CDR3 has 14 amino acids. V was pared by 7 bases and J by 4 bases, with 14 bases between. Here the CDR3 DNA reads TGTGCCAGCACTTTAGGACAGATAAATCAGCCCCAGCATTTT. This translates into CASTLGQINQPQHF.

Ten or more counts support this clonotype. The CDR3 loop reads CASSGPVEQYF. The CDR3 coding sequence is TGTGCTAGTAGCGGGCCCGTGGAGCAGTACTTC. The chain uses TRBV12-5 and TRBJ2-7; the D gene is possibly TRBD2 (6 bases). This CDR3 is built from 11 residues. V shed 8 bases and J shed 7 bases, with 12 bases lying between them. Germline lookup yields CDR1 LGHNT and CDR2 FRNRAP.

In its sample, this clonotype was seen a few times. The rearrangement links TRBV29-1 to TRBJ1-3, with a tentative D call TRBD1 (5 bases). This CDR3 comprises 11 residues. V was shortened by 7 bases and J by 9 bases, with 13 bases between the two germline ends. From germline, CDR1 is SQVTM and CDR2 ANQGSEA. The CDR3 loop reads CSAQGESTIYF. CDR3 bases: TGCAGCGCGCAGGGAGAAAGCACCATATATTTT. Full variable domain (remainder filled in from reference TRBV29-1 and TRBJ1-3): SAVISQKPSRDICQRGTSLTIQCQVDSQVTMMFWYRQQPGQSLTLIATANQGSEATYESGFVIDKFPISRPNLTFSTLTVSNMSPEDSSIYLCSAQGESTIYFGEGSWLTVV.

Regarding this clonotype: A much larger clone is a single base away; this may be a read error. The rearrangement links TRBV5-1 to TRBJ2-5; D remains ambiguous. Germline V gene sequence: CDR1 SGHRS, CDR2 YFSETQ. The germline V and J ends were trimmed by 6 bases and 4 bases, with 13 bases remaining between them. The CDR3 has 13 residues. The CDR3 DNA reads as TGCGCCAGCATCTTAGAGGATGGAGAGACCCAGTACTTC. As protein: CASILEDGETQYF.

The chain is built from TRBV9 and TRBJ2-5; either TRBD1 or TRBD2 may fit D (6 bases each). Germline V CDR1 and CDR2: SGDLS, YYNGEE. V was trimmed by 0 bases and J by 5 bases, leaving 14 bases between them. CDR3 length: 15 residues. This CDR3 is CASSVEGGIGETQYF. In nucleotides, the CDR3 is TGTGCCAGCAGCGTAGAAGGGGGGATTGGGGAGACCCAGTACTTC.

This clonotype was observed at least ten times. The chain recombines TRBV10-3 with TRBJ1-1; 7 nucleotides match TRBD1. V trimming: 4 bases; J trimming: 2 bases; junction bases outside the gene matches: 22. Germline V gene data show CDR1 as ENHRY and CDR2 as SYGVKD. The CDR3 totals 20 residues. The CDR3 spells CAISASTTLNLGQLNTEAFF. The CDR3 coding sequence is TGTGCCATCAGTGCTAGTACGACTTTAAACTTGGGACAGCTAAACACTGAAGCTTTCTTT.

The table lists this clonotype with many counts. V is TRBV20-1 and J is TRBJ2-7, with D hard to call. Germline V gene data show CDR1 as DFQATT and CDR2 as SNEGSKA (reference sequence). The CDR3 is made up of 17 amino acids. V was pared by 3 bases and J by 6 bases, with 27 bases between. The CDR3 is CSARSTQKISPIPEQYF. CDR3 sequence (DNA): TGCAGTGCTAGGAGTACCCAGAAAATCTCCCCTATCCCCGAGCAGTACTTC.

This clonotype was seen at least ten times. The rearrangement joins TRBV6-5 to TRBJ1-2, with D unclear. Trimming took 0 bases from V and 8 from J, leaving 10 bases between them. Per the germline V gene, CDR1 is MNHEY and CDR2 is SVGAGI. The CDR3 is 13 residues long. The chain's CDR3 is CASSYSRGSGYTF. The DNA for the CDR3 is TGTGCCAGCAGTTACTCCAGAGGTAGCGGCTACACCTTC.

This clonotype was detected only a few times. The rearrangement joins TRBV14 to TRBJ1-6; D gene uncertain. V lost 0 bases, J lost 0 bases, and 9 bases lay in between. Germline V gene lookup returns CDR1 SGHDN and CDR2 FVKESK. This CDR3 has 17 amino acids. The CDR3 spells CASSQDAAFSYNSPLHF. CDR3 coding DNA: TGTGCCAGCAGCCAAGATGCGGCCTTCTCCTATAATTCACCCCTCCACTTT. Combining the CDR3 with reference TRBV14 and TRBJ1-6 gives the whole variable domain EAGVTQFPSHSVIEKGQTVTLRCDPISGHDNLYWYRRVMGKEIKFLLHFVKESKQDESGMPNNRFLAERTGGTYSTLKVQPAELEDSGVYFCASSQDAAFSYNSPLHFGNGTRLTVT.